Sequencing of this T cell receptor (beta chain) was carried out in a study of blood T cell repertoires in COVID-19. The repertoire was sequenced with immunoSEQ multiplex PCR; TCRdb's copy has only in-frame clones and lacks some. The sample lists some 350,000 clones, around 86% occurring once. The source of this sequence is a woman between 50 and 59 years old with COVID-19, enrolled during active disease. Sequencing was done on a sample of peripheral blood.

The chain's CDR3 is CASSSRDRGFEQYF. The CDR3 nucleotides are TGTGCCAGCAGCTCACGGGACAGGGGATTCGAGCAGTACTTC. This chain joins TRBV7-6 and TRBJ2-7; 10 positions match TRBD1. Looked up from germline, CDR1 is SGHVS and CDR2 is FNYEAQ. The CDR3 totals 14 residues. The trim removed 4 bases at V and 6 bases at J, leaving 6 bases unmatched.